Each of the 10 T cell receptor beta chains below was sequenced from the same sample in a study of blood T cell repertoires in COVID-19. Sequencing was performed with immunoSEQ multiplex PCR; in TCRdb, only in-frame clones are kept and a portion is missing. The sample carries a few hundred thousand clones, 75% to 90% recorded once. Sequencing used PBMCs or T cells enriched from blood (not recorded which). These receptors all stem from a middle-aged woman who had recovered from COVID-19.

This clone was detected only once. This chain uses TRBV4-3 with TRBJ1-6; TRBD1 matches 8 bases. The CDR3 contains 15 residues. The ends lost 0 bases at V and 7 bases at J; junction bases unmatched: 2. The germline V gene encodes CDR1 LGHNA and CDR2 YSLEER. CDR3 amino acids: CASSQDGQGNSPLHF. As DNA, the CDR3 is TGCGCCAGCAGCCAAGACGGACAGGGAAATTCACCCCTCCACTTT.

This chain links TRBV6-6 with TRBJ1-2; no reliable D call. Germline loops: CDR1 MNHNY, CDR2 SVGAGI (reference sequence). V was clipped by 5 bases and J by 3 bases, with 7 bases between them. The CDR3 loop spans 12 amino acids. The DNA of the CDR3 is TGTGCCAGCAGTCACGGGGACTATGGCTACACCTTC. As protein: CASSHGDYGYTF.

The rearrangement uses TRBV11-2 and TRBJ1-4; 11 positions agree with TRBD1. V shed 5 bases and J 7 bases; nucleotides not matched to a gene: 6. In germline, CDR1 is SGHAT, CDR2 FQNNGV. The CDR3 length is 15 residues. The DNA for the CDR3 is TGTGCCAGCAGCCGCGGGACAGGGGGAATTGAAAAACTGTTTTTT. The encoded protein is CASSRGTGGIEKLFF. Using reference TRBV11-2 and TRBJ1-4 for the parts outside the CDR3, the full variable domain is EAGVAQSPRYKIIEKRQSVAFWCNPISGHATLYWYQQILGQGPKLLIQFQNNGVVDDSQLPKDRFSAERLKGVDSTLKIQPAKLEDSAVYLCASSRGTGGIEKLFFGSGTQLSVL.

This sequence joins TRBV27 and TRBJ2-5; TRBD1 might be the D (6 bases). Trimming took off 1 base at V and 2 bases at J, with 11 bases between the two ends. Germline CDR1 and CDR2: MNHEY and SMNVEV (reference sequence). There are 15 residues in the CDR3. The CDR3 DNA sequence: TGTGCCAGCAGTTTATTATCGGGACAACAAGAGACCCAGTACTTC. It translates to CASSLLSGQQETQYF.

J is TRBJ1-5 and V is TRBV5-1; 10 positions match TRBD1. Germline V gene data show CDR1 as SGHRS and CDR2 as YFSETQ. V was pared by 7 bases and J by 5 bases, with 9 bases of the junction left unmatched. The CDR3 extends over 15 amino acids. CDR3 region: CASRSGQGIDQPQHF. The CDR3 coding sequence is TGCGCCAGCCGATCGGGACAGGGGATTGATCAGCCCCAGCATTTT.

This chain connects TRBV3-1 (or the pseudogene TRBV3-2) to TRBJ1-6; the D is unclear. The CDR3 sequence is 13 residues long. V gave up 8 bases and J gave up 6 bases, with 11 bases separating them. Looked up from germline, CDR1 is LGHDT and CDR2 is YNNKEL (reference sequence). The CDR3 reads CASLYGGNSPLHF. CDR3 DNA sequence: TGTGCCAGCTTGTACGGCGGTAATTCACCCCTCCACTTT.

This chain links TRBV6-2 or TRBV6-3 with TRBJ1-2; no clear D gene. The V end was cut by 0 bases, the J end by 4 bases, with 12 bases between. Germline V gene data show CDR1 as MNHEY and CDR2 as SVGEGT. CDR3 length: 15 residues. DNA of the CDR3: TGTGCCAGCAGTTACTCGACGGCAGGTCCCTATGGCTACACCTTC. It yields the protein CASSYSTAGPYGYTF.

The chain is built from TRBV10-3 and TRBJ2-1; 9 bases are a match to TRBD1. Germline-derived CDR1 and CDR2 are ENHRY and SYGVKD. This CDR3 region has 14 residues. V lost 3 bases, J lost 6 bases, and 3 bases stayed unmatched. CDR3 loop: CAISDRTGVNEQFF. For the CDR3, the DNA is TGTGCCATCAGTGATCGGACAGGGGTCAATGAGCAGTTCTTC.

J is TRBJ2-2 and V is TRBV30, with TRBD1 as a possible D gene (5 bases). V dropped 1 base and J dropped 7 bases, with 10 bases sitting between them. Germline CDR1 is GTSNPN and CDR2 is SVGIG (reference sequence). The length of the CDR3 is 13 residues. The CDR3 region has the DNA TGTGCCTGGAGTGAGGGGTTGGTCGGGGAGCTGTTTTTT. Its protein is CAWSEGLVGELFF.

The J gene is TRBJ2-3, the V gene TRBV15, with 12 bases matching TRBD2. With 1 base clipped from V and 1 base from J, the junction kept 6 bases outside the gene matches. The CDR3 sequence is 18 residues long. CDR1 and CDR2 from the germline V gene are LNHNV and YYDKDF (reference sequence). CDR3 coding DNA: TGTGCCACCAGCAGAGGACTAGCGGGGGCGTCTGGCACAGATACGCAGTATTTT. Protein product: CATSRGLAGASGTDTQYF.